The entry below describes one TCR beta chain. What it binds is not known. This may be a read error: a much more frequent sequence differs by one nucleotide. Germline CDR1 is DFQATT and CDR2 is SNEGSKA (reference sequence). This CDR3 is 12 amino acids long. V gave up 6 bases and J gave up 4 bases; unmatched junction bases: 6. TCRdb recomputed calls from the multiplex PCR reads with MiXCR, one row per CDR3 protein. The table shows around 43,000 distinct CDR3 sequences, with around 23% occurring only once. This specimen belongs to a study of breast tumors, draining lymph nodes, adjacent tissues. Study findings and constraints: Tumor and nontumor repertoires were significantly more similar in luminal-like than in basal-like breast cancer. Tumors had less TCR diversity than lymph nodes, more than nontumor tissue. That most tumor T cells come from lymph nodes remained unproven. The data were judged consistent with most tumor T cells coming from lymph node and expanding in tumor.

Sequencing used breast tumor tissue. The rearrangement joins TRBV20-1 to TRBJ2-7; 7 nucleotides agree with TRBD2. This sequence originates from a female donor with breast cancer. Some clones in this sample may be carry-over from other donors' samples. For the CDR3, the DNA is TGCAGTGCAATGAGGCGGGAGTACGAGCAGTACTTC. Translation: CSAMRREYEQYF.